Below, 3 T cell receptor beta chains from the same sample are listed, as sequenced in a study of blood T cells in healthy people across ages. Combining a sample-barcoded 5' primer with a J-beta primer mix, a second PCR ran for roughly 7 to 11 cycles. TCRdb redid the calling of the 5' RACE reads with MiXCR, one entry per CDR3 protein. The table lists 550,000 to 800,000 distinct CDR3 sequences, roughly 20% of them singletons. The sample taken for sequencing was blood. These TCRs come from a man between 65 and 85 years old in good health.

The V gene is TRBV18, the J gene TRBJ2-2; D might be TRBD1 or TRBD2, each matching 5 bases. This CDR3 comprises 16 residues. V lost 3 bases and J lost 0, with 11 bases in between. Germline values: CDR1 KGHSH, CDR2 LQKENI. The CDR3 DNA is TGTGCCAGCTCACCGAAGAAGGGACCGAACACCGGGGAGCTGTTTTTT. This sequence encodes CASSPKKGPNTGELFF.

Ten or more counts support this clonotype. This sequence joins TRBV4-1 and TRBJ2-4; 11 bases align to TRBD2. This CDR3 has 16 amino acids. CDR1 is MGHRA, CDR2 YSYEKL, per germline. Losses at the gene ends were 4 bases for V and 0 bases for J; bases not matched to a gene: 2. The CDR3 here is CASSRLAGSAKNIQYF. DNA for the CDR3: TGCGCCAGCAGCCGACTAGCGGGGTCAGCCAAAAACATTCAGTACTTC.

V usage is TRBV10-3 and J usage is TRBJ1-5; possibly TRBD1 for D (5 bases). Germline V gene data show CDR1 as ENHRY and CDR2 as SYGVKD. V lost 0 bases and J 10 bases, leaving 7 bases between the germline ends. CDR3 length: 12 residues. DNA of the CDR3: TGTGCCATCAGTGAGTCCGACAGCCCCCAGCATTTT. The encoded protein is CAISESDSPQHF.